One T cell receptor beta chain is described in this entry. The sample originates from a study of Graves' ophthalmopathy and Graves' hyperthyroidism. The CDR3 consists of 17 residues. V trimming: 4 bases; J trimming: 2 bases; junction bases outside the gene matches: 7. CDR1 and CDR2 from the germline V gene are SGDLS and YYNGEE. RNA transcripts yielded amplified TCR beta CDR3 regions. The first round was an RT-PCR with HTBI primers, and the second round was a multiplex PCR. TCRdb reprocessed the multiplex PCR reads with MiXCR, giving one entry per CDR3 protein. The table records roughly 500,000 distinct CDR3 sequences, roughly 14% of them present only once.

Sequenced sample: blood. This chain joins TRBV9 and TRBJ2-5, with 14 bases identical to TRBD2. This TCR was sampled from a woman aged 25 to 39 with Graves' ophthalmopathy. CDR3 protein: CASSKGLAGDFQETQYF. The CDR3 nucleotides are TGTGCCAGCAGCAAGGGACTAGCGGGAGATTTTCAAGAGACCCAGTACTTC.